A selection of T cell receptor beta chains follows, all from one sample in a study of identical twins. TCRdb ran MiXCR on the 5' RACE reads and lists one entry per CDR3 protein. The sample carries around 510,000 distinct CDR3 sequences, 14% recorded once. The same data also went into a second study, on yellow fever vaccine responses in identical twins.

The material sequenced was CD4+ T cells sorted from blood. These receptors originate from a woman between 18 and 29 years old in good health. The CDR3 runs from the conserved cysteine through the conserved F or W. The D gene is left open where the match is weak. Expanded clones are given a class, and other clones once, few, many or no size at all.

J gene | D gene | clone size | V gene | CDR3 length | CDR3 protein | CDR3 DNA
TRBJ2-1 | . | . | TRBV19 | 12 | CASSIKRGEQFF | TGTGCCAGTAGTATAAAGCGCGGTGAGCAGTTCTTC
TRBJ1-4 | . | few | TRBV7-9 | 13 | CASSFSAGEKLFF | TGTGCCAGCAGCTTCTCGGCAGGCGAAAAACTGTTTTTT
TRBJ1-6 | . | . | TRBV28 | 15 | CASSLETHLNSPLHF | TGTGCCAGCAGTTTGGAAACACACCTTAATTCACCCCTCCACTTT
TRBJ2-2 | . | few | TRBV13 | 15 | CASSTSGEGAGELFF | TGTGCCAGCAGCACCAGCGGGGAGGGGGCCGGGGAGCTGTTTTTT
TRBJ2-1 | TRBD1 | . | TRBV12-3/TRBV12-4 | 14 | CASSLRGQGDEQFF | TGTGCCAGCAGTTTACGAGGGCAGGGGGATGAGCAGTTCTTC
TRBJ2-4 | . | few | TRBV20-1 | 16 | CSARGPWGGGRNIQYF | TGCAGTGCTAGAGGTCCCTGGGGGGGCGGGAGAAACATTCAGTACTTC
TRBJ2-7 | . | . | TRBV3-1 | 13 | CASSQRIHYEQYF | TGTGCCAGCAGCCAAAGGATCCACTACGAGCAGTACTTC
TRBJ2-7 | . | many | TRBV5-1 | 13 | CASSPGKGGEQYF | TGCGCCAGCAGCCCCGGGAAGGGAGGCGAGCAGTACTTC
TRBJ2-3 | . | . | TRBV4-3 | 15 | CASSQEASVNPPQYF | TGCGCCAGCAGCCAAGAGGCTAGCGTCAACCCCCCGCAGTATTTT
TRBJ1-1 | . | few | TRBV5-1 | 14 | CASSLNYRGTEAFF | TGCGCCAGCAGCTTAAATTACCGGGGCACTGAAGCTTTCTTT
TRBJ1-1 | . | medium-sized | TRBV7-2 | 13 | CASSFSVNTEAFF | TGTGCCAGCAGCTTCTCGGTGAACACTGAAGCTTTCTTT
TRBJ2-5 | . | few | TRBV20-1 | 13 | CSASVPSPETQYF | TGCAGTGCTAGTGTCCCTAGCCCAGAGACCCAGTACTTC
TRBJ1-3 | . | few | TRBV7-2 | 15 | CASSPGRGTGNTIYF | TGTGCCAGCAGCCCGGGTCGGGGTACGGGAAACACCATATATTTT
TRBJ1-2 | . | . | TRBV12-3/TRBV12-4 | 15 | CASIHRSGLDGGYTF | TGTGCCAGCATACACCGCTCGGGGCTCGACGGAGGCTACACCTTC
TRBJ2-1 | . | . | TRBV29-1 | 15 | CSVEGSPGSYNEQFF | TGCAGCGTTGAAGGGAGCCCGGGGTCCTACAATGAGCAGTTCTTC
TRBJ2-2 | . | few | TRBV18 | 14 | CASSPKDLSGELFF | TGTGCCAGCTCACCTAAGGATCTTTCCGGGGAGCTGTTTTTT
TRBJ2-7 | . | few | TRBV9 | 12 | CASSVGPGEQYF | TGTGCCAGCAGCGTAGGACCGGGCGAGCAGTACTTC
TRBJ2-3 | . | . | TRBV12-3/TRBV12-4 | 15 | CASSLGLHSTDTQYF | TGTGCCAGCAGTTTAGGTCTCCACAGCACAGATACGCAGTATTTT
TRBJ1-5 | . | few | TRBV30 | 15 | CAWSVQGSSNQPQHF | TGTGCCTGGAGTGTACAAGGCAGTAGCAATCAGCCCCAGCATTTT
TRBJ1-2 | TRBD1 | . | TRBV6-5 | 16 | CASSYDGQGEFHGYTF | TGTGCCAGCAGTTATGATGGACAGGGCGAATTCCATGGCTACACCTTC
TRBJ1-1 | . | . | TRBV5-1 | 12 | CASTYNNTEAFF | TGCGCCAGTACCTACAATAACACTGAAGCTTTCTTT
TRBJ1-4 | TRBD1 | . | TRBV2 | 14 | CATSRTGAREKLFF | TGTGCCACCTCCCGGACAGGGGCTCGTGAAAAACTGTTTTTT
TRBJ2-7 | TRBD1 | few | TRBV6-1 | 14 | CASNKPGQHHEQYF | TGTGCCAGCAACAAACCGGGACAGCACCACGAGCAGTACTTC
TRBJ1-2 | . | few | TRBV3-1 | 14 | CASSQDTGMYGYTF | TGTGCCAGCAGCCAAGATACAGGCATGTATGGCTACACCTTC